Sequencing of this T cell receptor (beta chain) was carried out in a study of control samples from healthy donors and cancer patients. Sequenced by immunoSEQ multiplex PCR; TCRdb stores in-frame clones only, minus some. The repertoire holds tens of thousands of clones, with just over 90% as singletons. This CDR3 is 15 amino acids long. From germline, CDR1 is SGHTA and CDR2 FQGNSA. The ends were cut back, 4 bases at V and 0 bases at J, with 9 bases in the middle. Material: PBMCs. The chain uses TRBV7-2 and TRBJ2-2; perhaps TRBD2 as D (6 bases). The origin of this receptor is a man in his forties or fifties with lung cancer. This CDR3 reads CASSSGTSNTGELFF. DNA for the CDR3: TGTGCCAGCAGCTCCGGGACTTCGAACACCGGGGAGCTGTTTTTT. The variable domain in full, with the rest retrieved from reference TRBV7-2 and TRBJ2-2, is GAGVSQSPSNKVTEKGKDVELRCDPISGHTALYWYRQSLGQGLEFLIYFQGNSAPDKSGLPSDRFSAERTGGSVSTLTIQRTQQEDSAVYLCASSSGTSNTGELFFGEGSRLTVL.